This entry is about one T cell receptor (beta chain). The antigen remains undetermined. For TCRbeta, the library was prepared with unique molecular identifiers. TCRdb called the PCR reads again in MiXCR, with one record for every CDR3 protein. Among some 440,000 distinct CDR3 sequences, roughly 15% were seen once, and the ten largest hold less than 30%. CDR3 length: 13 amino acids. Germline trimming cut 5 bases from V and 4 bases from J; bases unmatched to any gene: 4. This specimen belongs to a study of T-cell reconstitution after alpha-beta-depleted transplantation in children. Findings and caveats of the study: At around two months after transplant, the alpha-beta T cells were reportedly derived from several hundred expanded clones that came from non-depleted graft cells. Hyperexpanded clones declined; after one year, newly produced T cells mostly supplied diversity.

The chain is built from TRBV12-3 or TRBV12-4 and TRBJ2-5; the match to TRBD1 covers 7 bases. The material sequenced was PBMCs, mostly from graft donor cells, taken 360 days after TCRalphabeta/CD19-depleted stem cell transplant. The source of this sequence is a boy in the first two years of life who had a stem cell transplant for Wiskott-Aldrich syndrome, so the T cells may come from the graft donor. CDR3 in amino acids: CASSADRRETQYF. CDR3 bases: TGTGCCAGCAGTGCGGACAGGAGAGAGACCCAGTACTTC.